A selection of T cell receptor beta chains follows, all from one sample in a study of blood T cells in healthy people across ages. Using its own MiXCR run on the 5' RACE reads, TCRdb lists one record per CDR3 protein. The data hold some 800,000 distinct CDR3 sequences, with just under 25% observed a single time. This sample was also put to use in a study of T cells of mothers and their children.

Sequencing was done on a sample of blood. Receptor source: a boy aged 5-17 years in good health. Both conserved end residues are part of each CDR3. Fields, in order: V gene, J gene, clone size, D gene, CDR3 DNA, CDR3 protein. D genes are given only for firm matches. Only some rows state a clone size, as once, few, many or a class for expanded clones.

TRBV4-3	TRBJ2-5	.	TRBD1	TGCGCCAGCAGCCACCTAACCGGGACAGACAAGTGGATGACCCAGTACTTC	CASSHLTGTDKWMTQYF
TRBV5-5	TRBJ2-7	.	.	TGTGCCAGCAGCTTGCTTCCCGGAGTCGAGCAGTACTTC	CASSLLPGVEQYF
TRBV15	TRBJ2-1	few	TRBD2	TGTGCCACCAGCAGGGGACTAGCCGCAAACTACAATGAGCAGTTCTTC	CATSRGLAANYNEQFF
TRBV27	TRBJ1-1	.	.	TGTGCCAGCAGTTTATGGGACAACGGGTACGCTTTCTTT	CASSLWDNGYAFF
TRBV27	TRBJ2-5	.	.	TGTGCCAGCAGTTTATCTCCAGGGGATCGGGAGACCCAGTACTTC	CASSLSPGDRETQYF
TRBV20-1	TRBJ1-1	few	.	TGCAGTGCCCTGGGTGGGCAGGGCTTTGATTTCTTT	CSALGGQGFDFF
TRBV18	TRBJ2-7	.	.	TGTGCCAGCTCACCAATTCCCCCCGAGCAGTACTTC	CASSPIPPEQYF
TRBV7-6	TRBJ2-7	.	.	TGTGCCAGCAGCAAACAGGGAGCCAGTTACGAGCAGTACTTC	CASSKQGASYEQYF
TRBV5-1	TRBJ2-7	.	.	TGCGCCACTGCCCAGGGGACGGGGAATTACGAGCAGTACTTC	CATAQGTGNYEQYF
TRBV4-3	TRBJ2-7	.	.	TGCGCCAGCAGCCAAGTCCGATACTACGAGCAGTACTTC	CASSQVRYYEQYF
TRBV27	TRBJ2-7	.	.	TGTGCCAGCAGTTCCGACAGTACCAGCTACGAGCAGTACTTC	CASSSDSTSYEQYF
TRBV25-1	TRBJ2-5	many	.	TGTGCCAGCAGGGGGCATGAGGAGACCCAGTACTTC	CASRGHEETQYF
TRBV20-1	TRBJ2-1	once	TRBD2	TGCAGTGCTAGTTGGCTAGCGGGAGAACCCTCCTACAATGAGCAGTTCTTC	CSASWLAGEPSYNEQFF
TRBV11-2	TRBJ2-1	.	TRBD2	TGTGCCAGCAGCTTACTACGCGGGAGTCTCCACGAGCAGTTCTTC	CASSLLRGSLHEQFF
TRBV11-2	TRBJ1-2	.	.	TGTGCCAGCAGCCCAGACTTTTCCTATGGCTACACCTTC	CASSPDFSYGYTF
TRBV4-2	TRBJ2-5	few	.	TGTGCCAGCAGCCAAGAAAGCATAGAAGAGACCCAGTACTTC	CASSQESIEETQYF
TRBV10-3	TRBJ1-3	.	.	TGTGCCATCAGTGAGTCGAAAGTCAACGAGTTGCTATCTGGAAACACCATATATTTT	CAISESKVNELLSGNTIYF
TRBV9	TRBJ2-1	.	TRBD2	TGTGCCAGCAGCGTAGTACCCGCGGGAGCACCCAATGAGCAGTTCTTC	CASSVVPAGAPNEQFF
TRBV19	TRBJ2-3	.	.	TGTGCCAGTAGTATTAGGAAAGGCGGCACAGATACGCAGTATTTT	CASSIRKGGTDTQYF
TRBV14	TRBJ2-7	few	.	TGTGCCAGCCGACCCTGGGGAGGGGGCCTAGACTACGAGCAGTACTTC	CASRPWGGGLDYEQYF
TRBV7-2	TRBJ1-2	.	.	TGTGCCAGCAGCCCTTCCGGGGAGGACTATGGCTACACCTTC	CASSPSGEDYGYTF
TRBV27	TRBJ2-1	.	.	TGTGCCAGCAGTTCTCGGACCGTCCAGATGTTCTACAATGAGCAGTTCTTC	CASSSRTVQMFYNEQFF
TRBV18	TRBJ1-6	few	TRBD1	TGTGCCAGCTCGCCCGGGACAGGGGACGGGGCCCTCCACTTT	CASSPGTGDGALHF
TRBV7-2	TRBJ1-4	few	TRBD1	TGTGCCAGCAGCTCGGACAGGACCGCCGGGGGACTGTTTTTT	CASSSDRTAGGLFF